This T cell receptor beta chain came from a study of blood T cell repertoires in COVID-19. Overall study: COVID-19 samples collected from the United States, Italy and Spain covered acute and convalescent phases. T cells, B-cell-depleted T cells, or PBMCs provided the cDNA or gDNA that served as material.

This clone was counted only a few times. The CDR3 totals 13 residues. V was shortened by 7 bases and J by 7 bases, with 14 bases between the two germline ends. From germline, CDR1 is LNHDA and CDR2 SQIVND (reference sequence). Per the study methods: Reference gene primer amplification in the assay estimated nucleated cell counts. Some clones are missing from TCRdb's copy, which holds only in-frame ones; the method was immunoSEQ multiplex PCR. The V and J calls and clone size are taken from that table; D and trimming were inferred from the DNA. The sample records some 30,000 clones, almost 90% being singletons.

V and J are TRBV19 and TRBJ1-5, with D possibly matching TRBD1 (6 bases). The sequenced sample was peripheral blood. The TCR comes from a man between 60 and 75 years old with active COVID-19. CDR3 nucleotides: TGTGCCAGTACCGTATCGAGGGGGCAGCCCCAGCATTTT. This sequence encodes CASTVSRGQPQHF.